The 18 T cell receptor beta chains presented below share a single source sample, sequenced in a study of tumor and adjacent non-tumor tissue in lung cancer. RNA was extracted from bulk tissue without any cell sorting. More than 3 cm separated this lung sample from the edge of the tumor. Three rounds of nested PCR, following a modified ARM-PCR protocol, produced the TCRbeta library. TCRdb reprocessed the multiplex PCR reads via MiXCR and lists one record per CDR3 protein. Of 60,000 to 85,000 distinct CDR3 sequences listed, under 80% are singletons. Material for sequencing was distant non-tumor lung tissue. These receptors all stem from a man aged 55 to 69 with non-small cell lung cancer.

Points on this clonotype: Because the CDR3's place on the DNA is in doubt, the DNA is left out and the CDR3 is given as listed by TCRdb. This chain joins TRBV29-1 and TRBJ2-7; TRBD1 is the table's D call and was not checked against the DNA. The germline gives CDR1 SQVTM, CDR2 ANQGSEA. The CDR3 totals 15 residues, both ends included. CDR3 residues: CSATRWGQGSRERYF.

This clonotype has a count of ten or more. The V call is TRBV5-6, the J call TRBJ2-7, with D possibly TRBD2 on 6 matching bases. The CDR3 is 16 residues long. V was shortened by 0 bases and J by 0 bases, with 13 bases between the two germline ends. Germline V lookup: CDR1 SGHDT, CDR2 YYEEEE. The CDR3 region has the DNA TGTGCCAGCAGCTTGGCGGGCGGGGCCGTCTCCTACGAGCAGTACTTC. Its translation: CASSLAGGAVSYEQYF.

A note on this clonotype: Since the CDR3 does not end with the conserved phenylalanine or tryptophan, this likely comes from a read error. The chain carries TRBV30 and TRBJ2-1; 8 positions agree with TRBD2. CDR1 and CDR2 (germline): GTSNPN, SVGIG (reference sequence). The CDR3 has 14 residues. CDR3 protein: CAWDGAGVPNEQFL. The CDR3 DNA is TGTGCTTGGGACGGAGCGGGAGTGCCGAATGAGCAGTTCTTA.

A remark on this clonotype: This may be a read error, as it is one base from a much larger clone. The chain couples TRBV12-3 or TRBV12-4 to TRBJ2-7, with 8 bases aligning to TRBD2. The CDR3 consists of 15 residues. For the CDR3, the DNA is TGTGCCAGCAGCGAAGTTACTAGCGGCACCTACGATCAGTACTTC. This sequence encodes CASSEVTSGTYDQYF.

A remark on this clonotype: Germline is not matched at one junction end, which may reflect a read error. This rearrangement joins TRBV6-1 to TRBJ1-2; D possibly corresponds to TRBD1 (6 bases). Germline loops: CDR1 MNHNS, CDR2 SASEGT. This CDR3 is 13 amino acids long. CDR3 amino acids: CASIPTGTYGYTF. The CDR3 DNA is TGTGCCAGCATCCCGACAGGAACCTATGGCTACACATTC.

A word on this clonotype: A much larger clone differs by one base, so this may be a read error. V gene TRBV11-2 combines with J gene TRBJ2-1; 12 bases align to TRBD2. The germline V gene encodes CDR1 SGHAT and CDR2 FQNNGV. This CDR3 has 18 amino acids. CDR3 DNA: TGTGCCAGCAGCTTAGGGACTAGCGGGGACTGGGGGCACAATAAGCAGTTCTTC. It encodes CASSLGTSGDWGHNKQFF.

This clonotype was seen a few times. The J gene is TRBJ1-1, the V gene TRBV11-2; no firm D call. V was clipped by 5 bases and J by 5 bases, with 9 bases between them. This CDR3 contains 12 residues. Germline V gene data show CDR1 as SGHAT and CDR2 as FQNNGV. The CDR3 nucleotides read TGTGCCAGCAGCCCCCTCGGGACTGAAGCTTTCTTT. This translates into CASSPLGTEAFF.

This chain connects TRBV7-9 to TRBJ2-2, with a tentative D call TRBD1 (5 bases). V was trimmed by 10 bases and J by 6 bases, leaving 18 bases between them. The CDR3 is 14 residues long. From germline, CDR1 is SEHNR and CDR2 FQNEAQ (reference sequence). The CDR3 nucleotides are TGTGCCAACTGCTTATCCTCAGGGTCCGGGGAGCTGTTTTTT. Protein product: CANCLSSGSGELFF.

The table lists this clonotype with a few counts. This sequence joins TRBV29-1 and TRBJ2-3; weak D call: TRBD1 (5 bases). Deletions cut 6 bases from V and 9 bases from J, with 19 bases between. CDR1 and CDR2 (germline): SQVTM, ANQGSEA. The CDR3 sequence is 13 residues long. The CDR3 nucleotides read TGCAGCGTCCTCACCCTCAGGGATTCCACGCAGTATTTT. It codes for CSVLTLRDSTQYF.

This clonotype came up once. At one of its ends the junction is not consistent with the germline gene, which may arise from a read error. This chain links TRBV13 with TRBJ2-3; maybe TRBD2 (5 bases). CDR3 length equals 15 residues. CDR1 is PRHDT and CDR2 is FYEKMQ in the germline V gene (reference sequence). CDR3 DNA sequence: TGTGCCAGCAACTTAGCGAGACTGATCACAGATACGCAGTATTTT. Protein sequence: CASNLARLITDTQYF.

This clonotype ranks as medium-sized. The rearrangement uses TRBV4-1 and TRBJ1-1; TRBD1 might be the D (5 bases). The length of the CDR3 is 14 residues. From germline, CDR1 is MGHRA and CDR2 YSYEKL. Deletions cut 3 bases from V and 7 bases from J, with 15 bases between. CDR3 protein: CASSQADRPFEAFF. CDR3 nucleotide sequence: TGCGCCAGCAGCCAGGCCGACAGACCCTTTGAAGCTTTCTTT.

Note on this clonotype: A read error is possible here, since a much larger clone lies one base away. The chain recombines TRBV7-8 with TRBJ2-5; perhaps TRBD2 as D (6 bases). Trimming left V 2 bases short and J 5 bases short, with 12 bases between. This CDR3 spans 14 amino acids. CDR1 and CDR2 (germline): SGHVS, FQNEAQ. The CDR3 nucleotides are TGTGCCAGCAGCTTACCCGGGAGTTGGGAGACCCAGTACTTC. Residues: CASSLPGSWETQYF.

In this sample, this clonotype turned up a few times. The chain recombines TRBV9 with TRBJ1-4, with 10 nucleotides matching TRBD1. Per germline, CDR1 SGDLS and CDR2 YYNGEE. V shed 0 bases, J shed 7 bases, and the junction held 3 bases outside the gene matches. The CDR3 has 15 residues. CDR3 bases: TGTGCCAGCAGCGTAGGACAGGGGGCTTTTGAAAAACTGTTTTTT. It is translated as CASSVGQGAFEKLFF.

Notes on this clonotype: One base away lies a much larger clone, so this may be a sequencing read error. The CDR3 DNA sequence: TGCGCCAGCAGTTGGGGAGAGGATAATGAGCAGTTCTTC. The encoded protein is CASSWGEDNEQFF. The chain carries TRBV5-1 and TRBJ2-1; maybe TRBD2 (5 bases). The CDR3 runs to 13 residues. V was clipped by 5 bases and J by 7 bases, with 13 bases between them. Germline V gene sequence: CDR1 SGHRS, CDR2 YFSETQ.

The chain has TRBV29-1 and TRBJ1-1; D gene ambiguous. There are 13 residues in the CDR3. The V gene lost 7 bases and the J gene lost 3 bases, with 15 bases spanning the gap. Germline CDR1 and CDR2: SQVTM and ANQGSEA. The CDR3 reads CSGSWAGDTEAFF. The CDR3 nucleotides read TGCAGCGGATCATGGGCGGGTGACACTGAAGCTTTCTTT.

As concerns this clonotype: A read error may account for a junction end that differs from germline. The chain combines TRBV7-9 with TRBJ1-1; 7 bases map to TRBD1. This CDR3 comprises 12 residues. CDR1 SEHNR and CDR2 FQNEAQ come from the germline V gene (reference sequence). CDR3 protein: CASRSGQAEALF. CDR3 coding DNA: TGTGCCAGCAGATCTGGACAGGCTGAAGCTTTATTT.

Worth noting for this clonotype: A read error may produce the germline difference seen at one junction end. The chain carries TRBV12-3 or TRBV12-4 and TRBJ2-7; TRBD1 matches 7 bases. The CDR3 has 14 residues. In DNA, the CDR3 is TGTGCCAGCAGTTACGGGACAGATAACTACGAGCAGTATTTC. Translation: CASSYGTDNYEQYF.

A note on this clonotype: A much larger clone differs by one base, so this may be a read error. The V gene is TRBV20-1, the J gene TRBJ1-2; the D is unclear. The germline V gene encodes CDR1 DFQATT and CDR2 SNEGSKA (reference sequence). This CDR3 region has 12 residues. This CDR3 reads CSAPGRGYGYAF. CDR3 sequence (DNA): TGCAGTGCTCCCGGCAGAGGATATGGCTACGCCTTC.